The 31 T cell receptor beta chains given below trace back to one sample, sequenced in a study of T cell changes during pregnancy in multiple sclerosis. Method: immunoSEQ multiplex PCR; TCRdb's copy keeps in-frame clones and lacks some. The sample lists 50,000 to 75,000 clones, around 90% occurring once. The sample consisted of peripheral blood, taken in the first trimester of pregnancy. The receptors here all came from a female donor in good health, enrolled as a control in a pregnancy study.

The V call is TRBV2, the J call TRBJ1-2, with 10 bases that match TRBD1. V lost 8 bases, J lost 5 bases, and 5 bases stayed unmatched. Germline V CDR1 and CDR2: SNHLY, FYNNEI. The CDR3 is 13 residues long. CDR3 sequence (DNA): TGTGCCAGCCGACAGGGGGCGGGTTATGGCTACACCTTC. Its protein is CASRQGAGYGYTF.

Relative to its sample, this clone is medium-sized. The chain has TRBV6-1 and TRBJ1-5; D is ambiguous. The V and J ends lost 8 bases and 4 bases respectively, with 9 bases between them. The CDR3 loop spans 12 amino acids. The germline V gene has CDR1 MNHNS and CDR2 SASEGT. The DNA for the CDR3 is TGTGCCAGCCATTTTCGGAATCAGCCCCAGCATTTT. Translation: CASHFRNQPQHF.

The V call is TRBV4-3, the J call TRBJ1-2; D possibly corresponds to TRBD1 (5 bases). The CDR3 runs to 15 residues. From germline, CDR1 is LGHNA and CDR2 YSLEER. V dropped 0 bases and J dropped 0 bases, with 8 bases sitting between them. The DNA of the CDR3 is TGCGCCAGCAGCCAAGAGACAGAAGCTAACTATGGCTACACCTTC. Its protein product is CASSQETEANYGYTF.

This clone was observed a single time. The J gene is TRBJ2-5, the V gene TRBV19; 9 positions match TRBD2. The CDR3 totals 14 residues. Germline V gene data show CDR1 as LNHDA and CDR2 as SQIVND (reference sequence). V was clipped by 3 bases and J by 8 bases; unmatched bases: 7. The CDR3 DNA follows: TGTGCCAGTAGTATCGGGCGGGGGGGTCCTACCCAGTACTTC. Amino acids: CASSIGRGGPTQYF.

This chain uses TRBV7-8 with TRBJ1-2; D is perhaps TRBD1 (6 bases). Germline CDR1 reads SGHVS; CDR2 reads FQNEAQ. Trimming left V 1 base short and J 4 bases short, with 10 bases between. The CDR3 is 14 residues long. The CDR3 reads CASSLGRDTYGYTF. The CDR3 coding sequence is TGTGCCAGCAGCTTAGGCCGGGACACCTATGGCTACACCTTC.

The V and J genes are TRBV7-2 and TRBJ1-1; 7 bases line up with TRBD1. This CDR3 region has 16 residues. V shed 4 bases and J 0 bases; nucleotides not matched to a gene: 8. Germline V lookup: CDR1 SGHTA, CDR2 FQGNSA. The CDR3 reads CASSSFPGQMNTEAFF. As DNA, the CDR3 is TGTGCCAGCAGCTCCTTCCCGGGACAGATGAACACTGAAGCTTTCTTT.

The chain carries TRBV6-6 and TRBJ2-1, with 8 bases identical to TRBD2. The CDR3 consists of 16 residues. V was pared by 4 bases and J by 4 bases, with 9 bases of the junction left unmatched. Germline V gene lookup returns CDR1 MNHNY and CDR2 SVGAGI (reference sequence). The CDR3 here is CASSSFRVAGYNEQFF. CDR3 coding DNA: TGTGCCAGCAGTTCCTTTAGAGTAGCGGGATACAATGAGCAGTTCTTC.

The genes are TRBV7-9 and TRBJ1-1; 8 nucleotides align to TRBD1. The CDR3 has 15 amino acids. Unmatched junction bases numbered 12, after V lost 7 bases and J lost 5 bases. CDR1 and CDR2 from the germline V gene are SEHNR and FQNEAQ (reference sequence). CDR3: CASTTLDRANTEAFF. In DNA form, the CDR3 reads TGTGCCAGCACCACCCTGGACAGGGCGAATACTGAAGCTTTCTTT.

The chain combines TRBV5-5 with TRBJ1-2; 7 nucleotides agree with TRBD1. The CDR3 extends over 15 amino acids. CDR1 is SGHKS and CDR2 is YYEKEE in the germline V gene (reference sequence). With V trimmed by 1 base and J by 3 bases, 6 bases remained unmatched. The CDR3 DNA is TGTGCCAGCAGCTTGTTGGGCAGGGGGGACTATGGCTACACCTTC. Translating gives CASSLLGRGDYGYTF. The full variable domain, with the rest looked up from reference TRBV5-5 and TRBJ1-2, is DAGVTQSPTHLIKTRGQQVTLRCSPISGHKSVSWYQQVLGQGPQFIFQYYEKEERGRGNFPDRFSARQFPNYSSELNVNALLLGDSALYLCASSLLGRGDYGYTFGSGTRLTVV.

The J gene is TRBJ1-5, the V gene TRBV28, with a weak D call TRBD1 (6 bases). Germline CDR1 and CDR2: MDHEN and SYDVKM. Trimming cost V 6 bases and J 2 bases, with 20 bases left between them. This CDR3 has 17 residues. As DNA, the CDR3 is TGTGCCAGCAGACTGGGACAAATTCTCGTGGGCAATCAGCCCCAGCATTTT. Translating gives CASRLGQILVGNQPQHF.

The V call is TRBV5-6, the J call TRBJ2-6, with D possibly being TRBD1 (5 bases). The germline CDR1 and CDR2 sequences are SGHDT and YYEEEE. V was shortened by 1 base and J by 11 bases, with 13 bases between the two germline ends. CDR3 length equals 14 residues. The CDR3 DNA is TGTGCCAGCAGCTTGAGGGGTTGGGCTGACGTCCTGACTTTC. It codes for CASSLRGWADVLTF.

This sequence joins TRBV5-1 and TRBJ1-5; no firm D call. Germline loops: CDR1 SGHRS, CDR2 YFSETQ. The CDR3 sequence is 15 residues long. The V end was cut by 0 bases, the J end by 5 bases, with 12 bases between. The CDR3 here is CASSLGHSWDQPQHF. The CDR3 bases are TGCGCCAGCAGCTTGGGACACTCCTGGGATCAGCCCCAGCATTTT. The full variable domain, rest sourced from reference TRBV5-1 and TRBJ1-5, is KAGVTQTPRYLIKTRGQQVTLSCSPISGHRSVSWYQQTPGQGLQFLFEYFSETQRNKGNFPGRFSGRQFSNSRSEMNVSTLELGDSALYLCASSLGHSWDQPQHFGDGTRLSIL.

This clone came up a few times. The chain couples TRBV6-1 to TRBJ1-2, with D perhaps matching TRBD1 (6 bases). Looked up from germline, CDR1 is MNHNS and CDR2 is SASEGT. The V and J ends lost 3 bases and 7 bases respectively, with 15 bases between them. There are 14 residues in the CDR3. The CDR3 DNA sequence: TGTGCCAGCAGTGAGGCGGGCAGGGGCCCTGGCTACACCTTC. Translation gives CASSEAGRGPGYTF.

The chain joins TRBV9 to TRBJ2-1, with TRBD2 identical over 11 bases. Germline trimming cut 5 bases from V and 3 bases from J; bases unmatched to any gene: 7. This CDR3 comprises 16 residues. Germline V lookup: CDR1 SGDLS, CDR2 YYNGEE. The CDR3 protein is CASRPGLAEYYNEQFF. The CDR3 DNA sequence: TGTGCCAGCAGGCCGGGACTAGCGGAATACTACAATGAGCAGTTCTTC.

The chain links TRBV13 to TRBJ2-5; maybe TRBD2 (5 bases). The germline V gene has CDR1 PRHDT and CDR2 FYEKMQ (reference sequence). V was pared by 5 bases and J by 5 bases, with 21 bases between. This CDR3 has 16 residues. In nucleotides, the CDR3 is TGTGCCAGCAGCCGTGGCGCGGACTTAGGGATGGAGACCCAGTACTTC. Amino acid sequence: CASSRGADLGMETQYF.

This clone appeared a single time. The chain combines TRBV4-1 with TRBJ1-1; 7 nucleotides match TRBD1. With V trimmed by 4 bases and J by 3 bases, 5 bases remained unmatched. The CDR3 spans 14 residues. CDR1 and CDR2 from the germline V gene are MGHRA and YSYEKL. The CDR3 is CASSRNTGDTEAFF. The DNA for the CDR3 is TGCGCCAGCAGCCGTAACACAGGGGACACTGAAGCTTTCTTT.

Only one count was recorded for this clone. The chain combines TRBV2 with TRBJ1-2; tentative D call: TRBD1 (5 bases). V gave up 4 bases and J gave up 8 bases, with 11 bases separating them. CDR3 length: 12 residues. CDR1 and CDR2 (germline): SNHLY, FYNNEI. CDR3 region: CASSGGWAGYTF. CDR3 nucleotides: TGTGCCAGCAGTGGGGGCTGGGCAGGCTACACCTTC.

A word on this clone: Germline and junction disagree at one end, which may indicate a read error. This chain uses TRBV2 with TRBJ2-7; a possible D gene is TRBD1 (6 bases). Germline V gene sequence: CDR1 SNHLY, CDR2 FYNNEI. CDR3 size: 15 residues. The CDR3 is CASSRAWTESLSPNF. CDR3 in DNA: TGTGCCAGCAGTCGAGCCTGGACAGAATCCCTTTCTCCGAACTTC. Full variable domain (outside the CDR3, taken from reference TRBV2 and TRBJ2-7): EPEVTQTPSHQVTQMGQEVILRCVPISNHLYFYWYRQILGQKVEFLVSFYNNEISEKSEIFDDQFSVERPDGSNFTLKIRSTKLEDSAMYFCASSRAWTESLSPNFGPGTRLTVT.

The chain uses TRBV29-1 and TRBJ2-1; 8 bases fit TRBD1. V gave up 4 bases and J gave up 6 bases; unmatched junction bases: 5. The CDR3 totals 13 residues. Germline CDR1 reads SQVTM; CDR2 reads ANQGSEA. The CDR3 protein is CSVVGQGRNEQFF. Here the CDR3 DNA reads TGCAGCGTTGTTGGACAGGGCCGCAATGAGCAGTTCTTC.

The rearrangement joins TRBV5-6 to TRBJ2-3, with D possibly matching TRBD2 (7 bases). This CDR3 has 16 amino acids. From germline, CDR1 is SGHDT and CDR2 YYEEEE. V was clipped by 0 bases and J by 2 bases, with 13 bases between them. CDR3 sequence reads: CASSLAAGAPTDTQYF. In nucleotides, the CDR3 is TGTGCCAGCAGCTTGGCCGCGGGGGCCCCCACAGATACGCAGTATTTT. The variable domain in full, completed from reference TRBV5-6 and TRBJ2-3, reads DAGVTQSPTHLIKTRGQQVTLRCSPKSGHDTVSWYQQALGQGPQFIFQYYEEEERQRGNFPDRFSGHQFPNYSSELNVNALLLGDSALYLCASSLAAGAPTDTQYFGPGTRLTVL.

The rearrangement links TRBV28 to TRBJ2-7; D remains ambiguous. Germline V gene lookup returns CDR1 MDHEN and CDR2 SYDVKM. The CDR3 sequence is 14 residues long. V lost 4 bases and J 3 bases, leaving 13 bases between the germline ends. The CDR3 nucleotides read TGTGCCAGCAGTTCAACAAAAAGACACTACGAGCAGTACTTC. Translated: CASSSTKRHYEQYF.

This chain links TRBV29-1 with TRBJ2-3, with 8 bases aligning to TRBD1. V shed 1 base, J shed 6 bases, and the junction held 12 bases outside the gene matches. CDR3 length: 16 amino acids. Germline CDR1 and CDR2: SQVTM and ANQGSEA. The CDR3 DNA reads as TGCAGCGTTGAAGGGACAGGGCTTTTGAAGGTGGATACGCAGTATTTT. Amino acids: CSVEGTGLLKVDTQYF.

This chain uses TRBV7-3 with TRBJ2-7, with D possibly matching TRBD1 (5 bases). Trimming took 5 bases from V and 3 from J, leaving 17 bases between them. Germline lookup yields CDR1 SGHTA and CDR2 FQGTGA. The CDR3 loop spans 15 amino acids. CDR3 bases: TGTGCCAGCAGCCCCTCCGCGACAGCCCACTACGAGCAGTACTTC. Translation gives CASSPSATAHYEQYF.

The chain uses TRBV11-3 and TRBJ1-3; D is ambiguous. The CDR3 extends over 18 amino acids. Germline values: CDR1 SGHNT, CDR2 YENEEA. Trimming pared 5 bases from V and 3 bases from J, leaving 23 bases between. CDR3 sequence reads: CASSPTFGSGLDGNTIYF. In nucleotides, the CDR3 is TGTGCCAGCAGCCCAACCTTTGGGTCCGGACTAGATGGAAACACCATATATTTT.

The genes are TRBV18 and TRBJ2-1; D is possibly TRBD1 (6 bases). Germline values: CDR1 KGHSH, CDR2 LQKENI. The CDR3 is 14 residues long. Deletions cut 2 bases from V and 9 bases from J, with 14 bases between. CDR3 in DNA: TGTGCCAGCTCACCAAGCTCTCGAGGGGGTGAGCAGTTCTTC. Protein sequence: CASSPSSRGGEQFF.

CDR3 sequence reads: CASSLDRGYGTSNQPQHF. CDR3 sequence (DNA): TGTGCCAGCAGCTTAGACAGGGGATACGGTACTAGCAATCAGCCCCAGCATTTT. The rearrangement links TRBV11-1 to TRBJ1-5, with 7 bases that match TRBD1. CDR3 length: 18 amino acids. V trimming: 1 base; J trimming: 0 bases; junction bases outside the gene matches: 9. Looked up from germline, CDR1 is SGHAT and CDR2 is FQDESV (reference sequence).

The rearrangement joins TRBV29-1 to TRBJ1-2; D remains ambiguous. V shed 7 bases and J shed 1 base, with 7 bases lying between them. Germline CDR1 reads SQVTM; CDR2 reads ANQGSEA. This CDR3 is built from 11 residues. CDR3: CSGLDNYGYTF. DNA of the CDR3: TGCAGCGGACTAGATAACTATGGCTACACCTTC.

This sequence joins TRBV30 and TRBJ2-2; 10 bases fit TRBD2. The germline CDR1 and CDR2 sequences are GTSNPN and SVGIG (reference sequence). Unmatched junction bases numbered 8, after V lost 1 base and J lost 6 bases. The CDR3 is 16 amino acids. The CDR3 DNA reads TGTGCCTGGAGTGCGGGTGGAGCGGGGGGGGCCGGGGAGCTGTTTTTT. Protein sequence: CAWSAGGAGGAGELFF. Complete variable domain (other parts from reference TRBV30 and TRBJ2-2): SQTIHQWPATLVQPVGSPLSLECTVEGTSNPNLYWYRQAAGRGLQLLFYSVGIGQISSEVPQNLSASRPQDRQFILSSKKLLLSDSGFYLCAWSAGGAGGAGELFFGEGSRLTVL.

V gene TRBV28 combines with J gene TRBJ2-7; D may be TRBD2 (6 bases). Trimming stripped 4 bases from V and 3 bases from J, with 19 bases between. There are 16 residues in the CDR3. Germline CDR1 MDHEN, CDR2 SYDVKM. The CDR3 sequence: CASSSRQGRGNYEQYF. In DNA form, the CDR3 reads TGTGCCAGCAGTTCCCGCCAGGGTCGGGGGAACTACGAGCAGTACTTC.

J is TRBJ2-5 and V is TRBV5-1; D remains ambiguous. V dropped 0 bases and J dropped 3 bases, with 6 bases sitting between them. The germline CDR1 and CDR2 sequences are SGHRS and YFSETQ. The CDR3 is made up of 13 amino acids. The CDR3 DNA reads TGCGCCAGCAGCTTGGGGAGTAAAGAGACCCAGTACTTC. Its protein product is CASSLGSKETQYF.

The count of this clone is one. The chain couples TRBV7-7 to TRBJ2-7; 9 nucleotides line up with TRBD2. Germline trimming cut 0 bases from V and 0 bases from J; bases unmatched to any gene: 6. Germline assignment: CDR1 SSHAT and CDR2 FNYEAQ (reference sequence). The CDR3 spans 17 residues. In DNA, the CDR3 is TGTGCCAGCAGCTTAGCCACTAGCGGGCCCTTCTCCTACGAGCAGTACTTC. Its translation is CASSLATSGPFSYEQYF.